A selection of T cell receptor beta chains follows, all from one sample in a study of regulatory T cells in long-lasting Graves disease. TCRdb re-derived calls from the multiplex PCR reads in MiXCR, one entry per CDR3 protein. Among about 300,000 distinct CDR3 sequences listed, under 25% were seen once. The material was peripheral blood mononuclear cells (PBMCs), obtained when the disease was refractory, from a patient treated with antithyroid drugs. The receptors stem from a female donor with Graves disease. The CDR3 runs from the conserved cysteine through the conserved F or W. Fields, in order: D gene, clone size, V gene, J gene, CDR3 protein, CDR3 DNA. The D gene is left open where the match is weak. For some rows the clone size is stated as once, few or many, or as a class when expanded; others skip it.

>.|.|TRBV20-1|TRBJ2-2
CSARGFTGELFF
TGCAGTGCTAGAGGTTTTACCGGGGAGCTGTTTTTT
>.|once|TRBV10-3|TRBJ2-7
CAIGDEGVEQYF
TGTGCCATCGGTGACGAAGGGGTCGAGCAGTACTTC
>TRBD2|.|TRBV7-2|TRBJ2-5
CASNSLAGGLETQYF
TGTGCCAGCAACTCACTAGCGGGAGGTTTGGAGACCCAGTACTTC
>.|few|TRBV9|TRBJ2-5
CASSVKGAGETQYF
TGTGCCAGCAGCGTAAAGGGCGCGGGCGAGACCCAGTACTTC
>.|many|TRBV12-3/TRBV12-4|TRBJ1-6
CASSLSRGNSPLHF
TGTGCCAGCAGTTTAAGTAGGGGAAATTCACCCCTCCACTTT
>.|.|TRBV2|TRBJ2-2
CASSEATTGELFF
TGTGCCAGCAGTGAAGCGACGACCGGGGAGCTGTTTTTT
>.|many|TRBV6-1|TRBJ1-5
CASSEDDQGNQPQHF
TGTGCCAGCAGTGAAGACGACCAGGGGAACCAGCCCCAGCATTTT
>.|.|TRBV28|TRBJ1-2
CASSPGRQAPYGYTF
TGTGCCAGCAGTCCGGGAAGACAGGCGCCCTATGGCTACACCTTC
>TRBD1|many|TRBV29-1|TRBJ1-1
CSARQGGPEAFF
TGCAGCGCCAGACAGGGAGGCCCTGAAGCTTTCTTT
>TRBD1|few|TRBV24-1|TRBJ2-1
CATSDTGQGASEQFF
TGTGCCACCAGTGACACGGGACAGGGGGCAAGTGAGCAGTTCTTC
>.|few|TRBV9|TRBJ1-1
CASSVAPDTEAFF
TGTGCCAGCAGCGTAGCCCCCGACACTGAAGCTTTCTTT
>.|many|TRBV7-2|TRBJ2-7
CASSLPPLTEQYF
TGTGCCAGCAGCCTCCCCCCATTAACCGAGCAGTACTTC
>.|many|TRBV30|TRBJ1-4
CAWSGLNLNEKLFF
TGTGCCTGGAGTGGGCTCAACCTGAATGAAAAACTGTTTTTT
>.|few|TRBV18|TRBJ2-7
CASSLARDSPYEQYF
TGTGCCAGCTCACTTGCCCGGGATTCCCCCTACGAGCAGTACTTC
>TRBD2|.|TRBV28|TRBJ2-4
CASSLASGMELAKNIQYF
TGTGCCAGCAGTTTGGCTAGCGGGATGGAACTAGCCAAAAACATTCAGTACTTC
>.|few|TRBV7-9|TRBJ2-7
CASSPVTDSYEQYF
TGTGCCAGCAGCCCGGTGACGGACTCCTACGAGCAGTACTTC
>.|few|TRBV12-3/TRBV12-4|TRBJ2-7
CASSRDLSYEQYF
TGTGCCAGCAGCCGGGACCTCTCCTACGAGCAGTACTTC
>.|many|TRBV6-1|TRBJ2-7
CASSVGIGYEQYF
TGTGCCAGCAGTGTTGGGATAGGGTACGAGCAGTACTTC
>.|.|TRBV27|TRBJ2-7
CASSPTPDSFSYEQYF
TGTGCCAGCAGCCCCACGCCGGACTCCTTCTCCTACGAGCAGTACTTC
>.|.|TRBV19|TRBJ1-5
CASSSPGSDQPQHF
TGTGCCAGCAGTAGCCCGGGCAGCGATCAGCCCCAGCATTTT
>.|.|TRBV7-9|TRBJ1-1
CASSLRQTEAFF
TGTGCCAGCAGCTTGAGACAGACTGAAGCTTTCTTT
>.|.|TRBV28|TRBJ2-1
CASRGLSTGDNEQFF
TGTGCCAGCCGAGGGTTGTCCACCGGAGACAATGAGCAGTTCTTC
>TRBD2|few|TRBV4-1|TRBJ2-7
CASSQRTSDEQYF
TGCGCCAGCAGCCAGAGGACTAGCGACGAGCAGTACTTC
>.|many|TRBV10-3|TRBJ2-5
CAISDGSAAEETQYF
TGTGCCATCAGTGATGGTTCGGCGGCGGAAGAGACCCAGTACTTC
>.|many|TRBV18|TRBJ1-1
CASSTGNPEAFF
TGTGCCAGCTCAACAGGGAACCCAGAAGCTTTCTTT
>.|few|TRBV3-1|TRBJ1-1
CACRGNTEAFF
TGTGCCTGTAGGGGGAACACTGAAGCTTTCTTT
>TRBD2|many|TRBV7-8|TRBJ2-5
CASSLVPSGLQETQYF
TGTGCCAGCAGCTTAGTTCCTAGCGGCCTCCAAGAGACCCAGTACTTC
>TRBD2|few|TRBV20-1|TRBJ2-7
CSARGPIAGGYEQYF
TGCAGTGCTAGAGGCCCTATAGCGGGAGGGTACGAGCAGTACTTC
>.|many|TRBV6-5|TRBJ2-5
CASSYGQSKAETQYF
TGTGCCAGCAGTTACGGGCAGTCAAAAGCGGAGACCCAGTACTTC
>TRBD1|many|TRBV2|TRBJ1-6
CASSEGTGSNSPLHF
TGTGCCAGCAGTGAAGGGACAGGAAGTAATTCACCCCTCCACTTT
>TRBD2|many|TRBV2|TRBJ2-3
CASRSGTSGETDTQYF
TGTGCCAGCAGGAGCGGGACTAGCGGGGAAACAGATACGCAGTATTTT
>.|.|TRBV20-1|TRBJ2-1
CSARIRGNNEQFF
TGCAGTGCCCGCATCCGCGGAAACAATGAGCAGTTCTTC
>TRBD1|few|TRBV6-1|TRBJ2-4
CASSPGGDGRNIQYF
TGTGCCAGCAGTCCAGGGGGCGACGGCAGAAACATTCAGTACTTC
>.|.|TRBV20-1|TRBJ2-7
CSAGGEGLLFGEQYF
TGCAGTGCTGGGGGTGAGGGTCTTCTTTTCGGCGAGCAGTACTTC
>.|.|TRBV29-1|TRBJ2-1
CSVKAKLVRGQFF
TGCAGCGTTAAAGCTAAACTGGTACGGGGGCAGTTCTTC
>.|few|TRBV14|TRBJ1-6
CASSLTDYSSPLHF
TGTGCCAGCAGCCTTACGGACTATAGTTCACCCCTCCACTTT
>TRBD2|.|TRBV29-1|TRBJ2-5
CSGRLAGTQEAQYF
TGCAGCGGTCGACTAGCGGGGACCCAAGAGGCCCAGTACTTC
>.|.|TRBV6-1|TRBJ1-6
CASRGPEGRNSPLHF
TGTGCCAGCAGGGGACCGGAGGGGCGGAATTCACCCCTCCACTTT
>.|.|TRBV9|TRBJ2-7
CASSRGATISYEQYF
TGTGCCAGCAGCCGAGGGGCCACGATCTCCTACGAGCAGTACTTC
>TRBD1|many|TRBV2|TRBJ1-1
CASSQTGTGNTEAFF
TGTGCCAGCAGCCAAACCGGGACAGGGAACACTGAAGCTTTCTTT
>TRBD1|many|TRBV11-2|TRBJ1-4
CASSSPNRGGEKLFF
TGTGCCAGCAGCTCCCCCAACAGGGGTGGGGAAAAACTGTTTTTT
>.|few|TRBV7-8|TRBJ2-7
CASSLGGTRSYEQYF
TGTGCCAGCAGCTTAGGCGGGACTCGCTCCTACGAGCAGTACTTC
>.|many|TRBV7-9|TRBJ2-7
CASSPTVFAYEQYF
TGTGCCAGCAGCCCCACAGTCTTCGCCTACGAGCAGTACTTC
>.|.|TRBV6-9|TRBJ2-5
CASSYRGVNQETQYF
TGTGCCAGCAGTTACAGGGGAGTGAACCAAGAGACCCAGTACTTC
>.|.|TRBV5-1|TRBJ1-4
CASSERATNEKLFF
TGCGCCAGCAGCGAGCGGGCAACTAATGAAAAACTGTTTTTT
>.|many|TRBV5-1|TRBJ1-5
CASSPRGDQPQHF
TGCGCCAGCAGCCCAAGAGGGGACCAGCCCCAGCATTTT
>TRBD2|.|TRBV20-1|TRBJ2-2
CSARLSGRANTGELFF
TGCAGTGCTAGATTGAGCGGGAGGGCGAACACCGGGGAGCTGTTTTTT
>.|many|TRBV28|TRBJ2-5
CASSPSSGTSRQETQYF
TGTGCCAGCAGCCCATCGTCCGGCACTAGCAGACAAGAGACCCAGTACTTC
>.|few|TRBV29-1|TRBJ1-1
CSVATDTEAFF
TGCAGCGTTGCGACAGACACTGAAGCTTTCTTT
>TRBD1|.|TRBV7-9|TRBJ2-2
CASSPDRVVAGELFF
TGTGCCAGCAGCCCGGACAGGGTGGTGGCCGGGGAGCTGTTTTTT
>.|few|TRBV27|TRBJ2-7
CASRPTGKPHEQYF
TGTGCCAGCAGGCCAACCGGGAAACCCCACGAGCAGTACTTC